This section outlines one T cell receptor beta chain sequence together with its context. Its specificity is not known. Clones were sequenced by immunoSEQ multiplex PCR, and TCRdb holds only the in-frame ones, with some missing. The sample holds 93,000 or so clones, about nine tenths seen once. The record originates from a study of T cell responses to AZD1222 COVID-19 vaccine. Study-wide context: Second-dose groups at about 4 or about 12 weeks were pooled.

CDR3 length: 14 amino acids. V dropped 8 bases and J dropped 5 bases, with 15 bases sitting between them. CDR1 and CDR2 from the germline V gene are ENHRY and SYGVKD. The study, taken as a whole, reports: Spike-specific TCR depth and breadth grew after two AZD1222 doses. Seropositive AZD1222 recipients at baseline numbered only five or six.

This receptor was identified in an adult in good health. V and J are TRBV10-3 and TRBJ1-4; a possible D gene is TRBD1 (5 bases). The sample consisted of peripheral blood, taken on day 0 of AZD1222 vaccination. CDR3 residues: CAIGPGGENEKLFF. CDR3 nucleotide sequence: TGTGCCATCGGTCCCGGGGGAGAAAATGAAAAACTGTTTTTT.